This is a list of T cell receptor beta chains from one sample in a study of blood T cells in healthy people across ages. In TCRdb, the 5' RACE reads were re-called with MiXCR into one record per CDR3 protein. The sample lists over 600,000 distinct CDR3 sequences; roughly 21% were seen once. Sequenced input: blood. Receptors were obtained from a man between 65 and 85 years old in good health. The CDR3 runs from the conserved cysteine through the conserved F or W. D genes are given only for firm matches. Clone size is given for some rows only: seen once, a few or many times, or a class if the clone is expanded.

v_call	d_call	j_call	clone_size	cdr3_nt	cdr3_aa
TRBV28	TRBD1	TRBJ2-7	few	TGTGCCAGCAACTCCGGGACAGTCTCCTACGAGCAGTACTTC	CASNSGTVSYEQYF
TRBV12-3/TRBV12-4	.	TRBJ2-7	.	TGTGCCACTACCGGGGGTATCACCTACGAGCAGTACTTC	CATTGGITYEQYF
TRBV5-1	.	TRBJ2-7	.	TGCGCCAGTAAACTAGGGGGAGGGGACTACGAGCAGTACTTC	CASKLGGGDYEQYF
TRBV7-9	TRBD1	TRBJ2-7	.	TGTGCCAGCAGCCCCGACAGGGTCGGCGAGCAGTACTTC	CASSPDRVGEQYF
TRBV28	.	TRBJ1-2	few	TGTGCCAGCAGTTTATTCGGGGCCACGGTCGGCTACACCTTC	CASSLFGATVGYTF
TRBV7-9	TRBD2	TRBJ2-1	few	TGTGCCAGCAGCGGACTAGCGGGAGGATGGGACAATGAGCAGTTCTTC	CASSGLAGGWDNEQFF
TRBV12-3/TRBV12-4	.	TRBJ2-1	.	TGTGCCAGCAGTCCAACGATCGGGGCCTACAATGAGCAGTTCTTC	CASSPTIGAYNEQFF
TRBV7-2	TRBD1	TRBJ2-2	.	TGTGCCAGCAGACGAACCCTGACAGGGAACCCCGGGGAGCTGTTTTTT	CASRRTLTGNPGELFF
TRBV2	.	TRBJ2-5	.	TGTGCCAGTAAAGACCCTGCACAGTACTTC	CASKDPAQYF
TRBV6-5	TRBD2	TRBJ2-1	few	TGTGCCAGCAGTTACAGACTAGCGGGACAGGAGCAGTTCTTC	CASSYRLAGQEQFF
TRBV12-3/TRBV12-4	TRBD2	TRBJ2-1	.	TGTGCCAGCAGTATAAGCGGCGGGGGTATACACAATGAGCAGTTCTTC	CASSISGGGIHNEQFF
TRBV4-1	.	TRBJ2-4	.	TGCGCCAGCAGCCTAGAAGGGCCACATAGGTTAGCCAAAAACATTCAGTACTTC	CASSLEGPHRLAKNIQYF
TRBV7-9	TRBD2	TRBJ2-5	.	TGTGCCAGCAGCTTGGCGGCGGGGGATACGGAGACCCAGTACTTC	CASSLAAGDTETQYF
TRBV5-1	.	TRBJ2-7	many	TGCGCCAGCAGCTTGTGGGGGGACCCCAGCTCGGAGCAGTACTTC	CASSLWGDPSSEQYF
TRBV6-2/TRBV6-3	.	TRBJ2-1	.	TGTGCCAGCAGTTACAAAACGGATCTGTTCTTC	CASSYKTDLFF
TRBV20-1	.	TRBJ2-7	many	TGCAGTGCTAGCCATGCGGGACACCCGACCTACGAGCAGTACTTC	CSASHAGHPTYEQYF
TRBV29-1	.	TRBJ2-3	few	TGCAGCGACTCTTCGCCTACGCAGTATTTT	CSDSSPTQYF
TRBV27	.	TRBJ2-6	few	TGTGCCAGCAGTCCACGTGGGTTAGAGGCCAACGTCCTGACTTTC	CASSPRGLEANVLTF
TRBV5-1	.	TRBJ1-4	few	TGCGCCAGCAGCTTGAGAGGCAGGGGCGGTGAAAAACTGTTTTTT	CASSLRGRGGEKLFF
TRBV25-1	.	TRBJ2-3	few	TGTGCCAGCAAGGACGGATCGAGCACAGATACGCAGTATTTT	CASKDGSSTDTQYF
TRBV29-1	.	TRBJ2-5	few	TGCAGCGTTGAGTTCGCGGAGACCCAGTACTTC	CSVEFAETQYF
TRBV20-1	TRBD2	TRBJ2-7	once	TGCAGTGCTGGTAGCGGGAGGGCCTACGAGCAGTACTTC	CSAGSGRAYEQYF
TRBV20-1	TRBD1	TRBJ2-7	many	TGCAGTGCTAGAAAGGGACAGGGGCACGAGCAGTACTTC	CSARKGQGHEQYF
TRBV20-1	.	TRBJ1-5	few	TGCAGTGCTAGAGTTCAATATAGCAATCAGCCCCAGCATTTT	CSARVQYSNQPQHF
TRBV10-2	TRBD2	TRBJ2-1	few	TGCGCCAGCAGTGAGTCGACAGCGGGATCCTACAATGAGCAGTTCTTC	CASSESTAGSYNEQFF
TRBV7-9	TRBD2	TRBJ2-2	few	TGTGCCAGCAGCTCCGGGACTAGCGGGATCGTCGGGGAGCTGTTTTTT	CASSSGTSGIVGELFF
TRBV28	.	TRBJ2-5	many	TGTGCCAGCAGTACCGGGGCTCAAGAGACCCAGTACTTC	CASSTGAQETQYF
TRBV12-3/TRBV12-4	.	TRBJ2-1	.	TGTGCCAGCAGTTTAGCGCGGTCTAGCGTAAAGAGCTCCTACAATGAGCAGTTCTTC	CASSLARSSVKSSYNEQFF
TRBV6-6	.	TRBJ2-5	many	TGTGCCAGCAGTTACGGGACCCAAGAGACCCAGTACTTC	CASSYGTQETQYF
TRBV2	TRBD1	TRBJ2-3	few	TGTGCCAGCAGTAGACAGGGACAAGGTGTAGATACGCAGTATTTT	CASSRQGQGVDTQYF
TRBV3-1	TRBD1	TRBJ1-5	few	TGTGCCAGCAGCCAAGACAGGGGGGTAGGCAATCAGCCCCAGCATTTT	CASSQDRGVGNQPQHF
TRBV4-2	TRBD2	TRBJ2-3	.	TGTGCCAGCAGCGCCCGGTTACTAGCGGGGCTCAGCACAGATACGCAGTATTTT	CASSARLLAGLSTDTQYF
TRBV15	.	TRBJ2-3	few	TGTGCCACCAGCAGAGAGGGGGGAGACGGAGATACGCAGTATTTT	CATSREGGDGDTQYF
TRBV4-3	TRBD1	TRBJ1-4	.	TGCGCCAGCAGCCACGTCCCGGGACAGGGAACAACTAATGAAAAACTGTTTTTT	CASSHVPGQGTTNEKLFF
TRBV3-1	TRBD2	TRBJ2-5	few	TGTGCCAGCCACTTAGCGGGAGAAGAGACCCAGTACTTC	CASHLAGEETQYF
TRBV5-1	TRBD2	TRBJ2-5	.	TGCGCCAGCAGTTCCGGGACTAGCGGGATACGTGAGACCCAGTACTTC	CASSSGTSGIRETQYF
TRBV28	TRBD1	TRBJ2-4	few	TGTGCCAGCAGTCTATACCCAGGGGGAGAAATTCAGTACTTC	CASSLYPGGEIQYF
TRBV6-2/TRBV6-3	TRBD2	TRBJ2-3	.	TGTGCCAGCAGTTACGAACTAGCGGGAAGCACAGATACGCAGTATTTT	CASSYELAGSTDTQYF
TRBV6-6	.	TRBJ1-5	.	TGTGCCAGCAGTTACTCGAGAGGGAATGGTTTTAATCAGCCCCAGCATTTT	CASSYSRGNGFNQPQHF
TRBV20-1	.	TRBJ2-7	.	TGCAGTGCCAGACCCGCGGGGACCTCCTACGAGCAGTACTTC	CSARPAGTSYEQYF
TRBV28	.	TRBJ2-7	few	TGTGCCAGCAGTTCGGCCCCAGAGGGCTACGAGCAGTACTTC	CASSSAPEGYEQYF
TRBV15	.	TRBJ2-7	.	TGTGCCACCAGCAACAGACGGACCTCCTACGAGCAGTACTTC	CATSNRRTSYEQYF
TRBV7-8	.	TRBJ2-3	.	TGTGCCAGCATCAACCCTAGAAGCACAGATACGCAGTATTTT	CASINPRSTDTQYF
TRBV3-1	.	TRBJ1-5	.	TGTGCCAGCAGCCGGGGAGGGGGGGGCGCAAGCAATCAGCCCCAGCATTTT	CASSRGGGGASNQPQHF
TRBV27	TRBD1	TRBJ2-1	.	TGTGCCAGCAACCGCGTCGGGACAGGGGGCCCCAATGAGCAGTTCTTC	CASNRVGTGGPNEQFF
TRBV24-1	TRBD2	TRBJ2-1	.	TGTGCCACCAGTGACCCCTCCCCAACTAGCGGGGGTTACAATGAGCAGTTCTTC	CATSDPSPTSGGYNEQFF
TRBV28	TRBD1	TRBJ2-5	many	TGTGCCAGCAGAACAGGGGGCGAAGGAGAGACCCAGTACTTC	CASRTGGEGETQYF
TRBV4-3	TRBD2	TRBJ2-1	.	TGCGCCAGCAGCCAGGGGACTAGCGGGGGGGTCCTCAATGAGCAGTTCTTC	CASSQGTSGGVLNEQFF
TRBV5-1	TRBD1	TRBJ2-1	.	TGCGCCACCGGGACAGGCTCCTACAATGAGCAGTTCTTC	CATGTGSYNEQFF
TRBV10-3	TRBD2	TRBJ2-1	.	TGTGCCATCAGTGAGAGAGCGGGACCAAGCTCCTACAATGAGCAGTTCTTC	CAISERAGPSSYNEQFF
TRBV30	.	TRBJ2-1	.	TGTGCCTGGAGTGTAACGAGCGGCGACAATGAGCAGTTCTTC	CAWSVTSGDNEQFF
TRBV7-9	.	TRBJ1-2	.	TGTGCCAGCAGCTTACCCAGCTATGGCTACACCTTC	CASSLPSYGYTF
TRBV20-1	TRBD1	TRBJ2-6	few	TGCAGTGCTAGGACAGGGGTGTATGGGGCCAACGTCCTGACTTTC	CSARTGVYGANVLTF